These 12 T cell receptor beta chains were sequenced from one sample in a study of blood T cell repertoires in COVID-19. The assay was immunoSEQ multiplex PCR, and TCRdb's table has in-frame clones only and misses some. Altogether nearly 90,000 clones are present, over 80% being singletons, with the ten largest covering around 10%. The sample comprised peripheral blood. The receptors here all came from an elderly man with acute or convalescent COVID-19.

The rearrangement uses TRBV18 and TRBJ2-7, with D maybe TRBD1 (6 bases). The V end was cut by 4 bases, the J end by 1 base, with 14 bases between. This CDR3 is built from 15 residues. Germline CDR1 reads KGHSH; CDR2 reads LQKENI. Here the CDR3 reads CASSQQQGRSYEQYF. The CDR3 region has the DNA TGTGCCAGCTCACAACAACAGGGACGGTCCTACGAGCAGTACTTC.

The genes are TRBV24-1 and TRBJ2-3; the D gene is possibly TRBD2 (6 bases). The CDR3 runs 16 residues. Per the germline V gene, CDR1 is KGHDR and CDR2 is SFDVKD. Deletions cut 3 bases from V and 0 bases from J, with 12 bases between. The DNA for the CDR3 is TGTGCCACCAGTGATGGGGCACTAGCTAGCACAGATACGCAGTATTTT. Translation gives CATSDGALASTDTQYF.

This rearrangement joins TRBV18 to TRBJ2-7, with 11 nucleotides matching TRBD2. The V gene's germline CDR1 is KGHSH and CDR2 LQKENI. Losses at the gene ends were 6 bases for V and 7 bases for J; bases not matched to a gene: 14. This CDR3 contains 16 residues. CDR3 nucleotides: TGTGCCAGCTCTCTCAATAGCGGGAGGGCGGGAGGAGAGCAGTACTTC. This encodes CASSLNSGRAGGEQYF.

The chain links TRBV5-4 to TRBJ2-5; 9 positions agree with TRBD1. V gave up 2 bases and J gave up 5 bases; unmatched junction bases: 4. The CDR3 length is 14 residues. Germline V gives CDR1 SGHNT, CDR2 YYREEE (reference sequence). In DNA form, the CDR3 reads TGTGCCAGCAGCTTTGGACAGGGGATTGAGACCCAGTACTTC. It codes for CASSFGQGIETQYF.

The V call is TRBV4-2, the J call TRBJ1-1; D might be TRBD1 (5 bases). Germline V gene data show CDR1 as LGHNA and CDR2 as YNFKEQ. CDR3 length equals 16 residues. The germline V and J ends were trimmed by 1 base and 5 bases, with 17 bases remaining between them. The CDR3 spells CASSQGGAREGTEAFF. The CDR3 nucleotides read TGTGCCAGCAGCCAAGGAGGCGCCAGGGAGGGAACTGAAGCTTTCTTT.

The chain couples TRBV29-1 to TRBJ2-1, with 14 bases aligning to TRBD2. V trimming: 3 bases; J trimming: 3 bases; junction bases outside the gene matches: 10. This CDR3 contains 18 residues. The germline V gene encodes CDR1 SQVTM and CDR2 ANQGSEA. The CDR3 loop reads CSVDPVGTSGGNYNEQFF. DNA of the CDR3: TGCAGCGTTGACCCGGTCGGGACTAGCGGGGGTAACTACAATGAGCAGTTCTTC.

This sequence joins TRBV24-1 and TRBJ2-2; D perhaps matches TRBD2 (5 bases). V lost 9 bases and J 8 bases, leaving 15 bases between the germline ends. CDR3 length: 13 amino acids. Looked up from germline, CDR1 is KGHDR and CDR2 is SFDVKD. For the CDR3, the DNA is TGTGCCACCTCGGACTGGAAGCTGGGGGAGCTGTTTTTT. It specifies CATSDWKLGELFF.

This clone was seen more than once but under ten times. The chain joins TRBV7-7 to TRBJ2-1; D is perhaps TRBD2 (8 bases). CDR3 length: 18 amino acids. V dropped 1 base and J dropped 8 bases, with 24 bases sitting between them. Germline V gene sequence: CDR1 SSHAT, CDR2 FNYEAQ (reference sequence). The CDR3 region is CASSLESGGTSGRYEQFF. DNA for the CDR3: TGTGCCAGCAGCTTAGAGTCAGGGGGAACTAGCGGTCGATATGAGCAGTTCTTC.

The gene calls are TRBV18 and TRBJ1-6, with 7 bases matching TRBD1. V lost 6 bases to trimming and J lost 6 bases; unmatched junction nucleotides: 8. Looked up from germline, CDR1 is KGHSH and CDR2 is LQKENI. The CDR3 extends over 15 amino acids. The CDR3 sequence is CASSRQGRSNSPLHF. The CDR3 DNA follows: TGTGCCAGCTCTAGACAGGGTCGGAGTAATTCACCCCTCCACTTT.

The genes are TRBV1 and TRBJ2-1; no check of the table's D call, TRBD2, against the DNA was made. TRBV1 is labeled a pseudogene. This CDR3 is built from 17 residues. The CDR3 DNA follows: TGCACCAGCAGCCCTCTGACTAGCGGGAGTTCCAGGGGTGAGCAGTTCTTC. Its protein is CTSSPLTSGSSRGEQFF.

The chain recombines TRBV7-9 with TRBJ1-4, with 9 bases fitting TRBD1. V shed 4 bases, J shed 11 bases, and the junction held 5 bases outside the gene matches. This CDR3 comprises 13 residues. Germline V lookup: CDR1 SEHNR, CDR2 FQNEAQ (reference sequence). The CDR3 here is CASSSDRGWKLFF. CDR3 sequence (DNA): TGTGCCAGCAGCTCGGACAGGGGTTGGAAACTGTTTTTT.

CDR3 DNA sequence: TGTGCCAGCAGTAGCCAGGGGGTGGGTGGCTACACCTTC. Amino acids: CASSSQGVGGYTF. The J gene is TRBJ1-2, the V gene TRBV27; 7 bases are shared with TRBD1. Germline V gives CDR1 MNHEY, CDR2 SMNVEV (reference sequence). The CDR3 contains 13 residues. With V trimmed by 5 bases and J by 7 bases, 7 bases remained unmatched.